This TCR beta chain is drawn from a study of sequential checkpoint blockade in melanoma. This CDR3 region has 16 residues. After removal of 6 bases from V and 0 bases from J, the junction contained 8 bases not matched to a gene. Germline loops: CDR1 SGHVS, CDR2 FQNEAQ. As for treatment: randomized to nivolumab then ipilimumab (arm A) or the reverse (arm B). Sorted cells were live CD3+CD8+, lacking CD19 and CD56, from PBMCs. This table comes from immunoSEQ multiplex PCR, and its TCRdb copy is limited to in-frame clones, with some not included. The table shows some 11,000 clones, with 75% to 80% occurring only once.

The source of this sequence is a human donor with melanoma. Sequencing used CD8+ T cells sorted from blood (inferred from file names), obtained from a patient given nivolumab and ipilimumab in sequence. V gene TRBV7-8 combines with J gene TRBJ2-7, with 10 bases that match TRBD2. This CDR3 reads CASRYTSGTSSYEQYF. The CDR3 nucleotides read TGTGCCAGCAGATACACTAGCGGGACGAGCTCCTACGAGCAGTACTTC.